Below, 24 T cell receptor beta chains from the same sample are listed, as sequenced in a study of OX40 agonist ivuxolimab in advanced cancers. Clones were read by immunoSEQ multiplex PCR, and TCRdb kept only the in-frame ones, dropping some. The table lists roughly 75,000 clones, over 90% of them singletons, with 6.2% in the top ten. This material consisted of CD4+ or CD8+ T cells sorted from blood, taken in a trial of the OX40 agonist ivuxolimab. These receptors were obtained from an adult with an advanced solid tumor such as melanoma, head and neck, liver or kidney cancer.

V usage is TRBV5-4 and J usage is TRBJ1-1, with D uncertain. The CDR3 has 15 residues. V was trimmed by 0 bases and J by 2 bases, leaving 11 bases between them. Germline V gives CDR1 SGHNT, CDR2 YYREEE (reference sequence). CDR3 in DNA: TGTGCCAGCAGCTTGGAAGCAGCAATTAACACTGAAGCTTTCTTT. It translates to CASSLEAAINTEAFF. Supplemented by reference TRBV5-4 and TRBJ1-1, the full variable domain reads ETGVTQSPTHLIKTRGQQVTLRCSSQSGHNTVSWYQQALGQGPQFIFQYYREEENGRGNFPPRFSGLQFPNYSSELNVNALELDDSALYLCASSLEAAINTEAFFGQGTRLTVV.

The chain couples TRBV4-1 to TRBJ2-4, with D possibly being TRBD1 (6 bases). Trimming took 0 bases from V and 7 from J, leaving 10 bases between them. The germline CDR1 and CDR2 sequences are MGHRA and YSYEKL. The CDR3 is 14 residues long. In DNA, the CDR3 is TGCGCCAGCAGCCAAGAACAGGGAAAGAACATTCAGTACTTC. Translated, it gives CASSQEQGKNIQYF.

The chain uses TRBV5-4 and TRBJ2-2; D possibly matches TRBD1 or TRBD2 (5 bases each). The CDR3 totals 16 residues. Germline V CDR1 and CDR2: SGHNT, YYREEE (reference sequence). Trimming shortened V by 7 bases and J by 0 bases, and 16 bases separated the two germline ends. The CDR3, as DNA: TGTGCCAGCGAATCTGGAAGGGACGCGAACACCGGGGAGCTGTTTTTT. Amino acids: CASESGRDANTGELFF. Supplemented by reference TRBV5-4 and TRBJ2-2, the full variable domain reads ETGVTQSPTHLIKTRGQQVTLRCSSQSGHNTVSWYQQALGQGPQFIFQYYREEENGRGNFPPRFSGLQFPNYSSELNVNALELDDSALYLCASESGRDANTGELFFGEGSRLTVL.

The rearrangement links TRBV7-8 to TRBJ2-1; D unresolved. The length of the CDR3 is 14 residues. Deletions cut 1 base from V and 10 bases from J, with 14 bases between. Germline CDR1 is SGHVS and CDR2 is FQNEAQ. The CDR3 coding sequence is TGTGCCAGCAGCTTAGGTCCCGTACAAGGGGAGCAGTTCTTC. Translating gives CASSLGPVQGEQFF.

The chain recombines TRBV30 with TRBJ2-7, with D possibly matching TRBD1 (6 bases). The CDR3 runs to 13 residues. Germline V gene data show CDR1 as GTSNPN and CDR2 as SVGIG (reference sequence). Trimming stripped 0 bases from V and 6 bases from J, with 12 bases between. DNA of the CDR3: TGTGCCTGGAGTGTACTCACAGGGAGCGAGCAGTACTTC. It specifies CAWSVLTGSEQYF.

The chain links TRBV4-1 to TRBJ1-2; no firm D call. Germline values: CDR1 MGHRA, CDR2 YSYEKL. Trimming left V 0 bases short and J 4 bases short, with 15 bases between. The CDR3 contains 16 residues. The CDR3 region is CASSQDEVRPIYGYTF. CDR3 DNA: TGCGCCAGCAGCCAAGATGAGGTCAGGCCCATCTATGGCTACACCTTC.

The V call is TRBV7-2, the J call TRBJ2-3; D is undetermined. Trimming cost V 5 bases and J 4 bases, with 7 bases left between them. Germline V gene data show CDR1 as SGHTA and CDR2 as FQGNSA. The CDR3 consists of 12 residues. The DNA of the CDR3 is TGTGCCAGCAGCAACACAGCAGATACGCAGTATTTT. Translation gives CASSNTADTQYF.

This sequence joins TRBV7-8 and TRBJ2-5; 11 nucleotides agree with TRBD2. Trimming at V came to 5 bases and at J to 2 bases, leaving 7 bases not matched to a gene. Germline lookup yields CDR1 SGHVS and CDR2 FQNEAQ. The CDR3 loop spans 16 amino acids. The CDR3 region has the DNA TGTGCCAGCAGCGGTAGGACTAGCGGGTTACAAGAGACCCAGTACTTC. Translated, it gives CASSGRTSGLQETQYF.

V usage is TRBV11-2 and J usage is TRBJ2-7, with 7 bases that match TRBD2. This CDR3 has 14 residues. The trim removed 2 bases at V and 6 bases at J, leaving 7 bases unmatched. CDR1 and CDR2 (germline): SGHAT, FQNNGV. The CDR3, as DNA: TGTGCCAGCAGCTTACCCCGGGGAGGGCTCGAGCAGTACTTC. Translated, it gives CASSLPRGGLEQYF.

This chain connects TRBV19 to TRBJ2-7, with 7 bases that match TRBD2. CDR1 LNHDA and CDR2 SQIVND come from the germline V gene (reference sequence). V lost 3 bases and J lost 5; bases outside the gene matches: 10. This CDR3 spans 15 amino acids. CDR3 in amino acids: CASSMTSRRTHEQYF. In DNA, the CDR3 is TGTGCCAGTAGTATGACTAGCCGGAGGACCCACGAGCAGTACTTC.

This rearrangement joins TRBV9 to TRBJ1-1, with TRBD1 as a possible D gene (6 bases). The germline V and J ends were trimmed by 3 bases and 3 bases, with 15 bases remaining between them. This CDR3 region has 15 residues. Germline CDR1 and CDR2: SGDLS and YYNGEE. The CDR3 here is CASSEPTGMDTEAFF. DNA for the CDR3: TGTGCCAGCAGCGAACCAACAGGGATGGACACTGAAGCTTTCTTT. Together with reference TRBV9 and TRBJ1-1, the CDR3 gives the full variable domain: DSGVTQTPKHLITATGQRVTLRCSPRSGDLSVYWYQQSLDQGLQFLIQYYNGEERAKGNILERFSAQQFPDLHSELNLSSLELGDSALYFCASSEPTGMDTEAFFGQGTRLTVV.

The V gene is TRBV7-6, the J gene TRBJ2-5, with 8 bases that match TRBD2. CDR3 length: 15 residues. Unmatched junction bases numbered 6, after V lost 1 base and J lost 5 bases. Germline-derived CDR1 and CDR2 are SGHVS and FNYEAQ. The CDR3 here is CASSLDGGAGETQYF. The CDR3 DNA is TGTGCCAGCAGCTTAGACGGGGGGGCGGGCGAGACCCAGTACTTC.

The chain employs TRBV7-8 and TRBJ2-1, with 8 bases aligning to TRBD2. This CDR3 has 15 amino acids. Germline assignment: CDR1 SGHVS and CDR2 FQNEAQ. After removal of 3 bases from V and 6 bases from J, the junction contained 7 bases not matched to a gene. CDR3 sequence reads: CASSFSTGTSNEQFF. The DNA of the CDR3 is TGTGCCAGCAGCTTCTCCACCGGGACTAGCAATGAGCAGTTCTTC.

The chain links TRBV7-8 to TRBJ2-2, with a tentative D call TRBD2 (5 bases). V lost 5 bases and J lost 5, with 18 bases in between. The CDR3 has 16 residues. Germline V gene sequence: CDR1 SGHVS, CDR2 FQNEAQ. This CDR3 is CASSDGGTSWTGELFF. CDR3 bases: TGTGCCAGCAGCGATGGAGGAACATCCTGGACCGGGGAGCTGTTTTTT.

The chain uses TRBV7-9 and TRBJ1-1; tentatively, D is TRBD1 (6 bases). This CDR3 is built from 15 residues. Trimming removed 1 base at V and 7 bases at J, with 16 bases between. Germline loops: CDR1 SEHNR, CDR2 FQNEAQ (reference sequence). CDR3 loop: CASSLDPSGAREAFF. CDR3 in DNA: TGTGCCAGCAGCTTAGACCCTTCAGGGGCCCGTGAAGCTTTCTTT. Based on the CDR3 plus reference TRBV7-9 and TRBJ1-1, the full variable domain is DTGVSQNPRHKITKRGQNVTFRCDPISEHNRLYWYRQTLGQGPEFLTYFQNEAQLEKSRLLSDRFSAERPKGSFSTLEIQRTEQGDSAMYLCASSLDPSGAREAFFGQGTRLTVV.

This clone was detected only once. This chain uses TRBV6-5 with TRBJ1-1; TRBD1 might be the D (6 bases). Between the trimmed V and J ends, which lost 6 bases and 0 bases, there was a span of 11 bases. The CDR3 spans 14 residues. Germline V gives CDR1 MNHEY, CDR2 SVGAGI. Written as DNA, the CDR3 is TGTGCCAGCAGCGCGACAGGCTTGAACACTGAAGCTTTCTTT. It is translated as CASSATGLNTEAFF.

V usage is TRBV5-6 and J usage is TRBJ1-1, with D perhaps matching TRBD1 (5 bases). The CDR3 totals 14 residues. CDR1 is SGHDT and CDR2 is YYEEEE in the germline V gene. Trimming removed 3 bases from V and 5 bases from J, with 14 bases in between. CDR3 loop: CASSWSQGWTEAFF. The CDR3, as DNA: TGTGCCAGCAGCTGGAGCCAGGGCTGGACTGAAGCTTTCTTT. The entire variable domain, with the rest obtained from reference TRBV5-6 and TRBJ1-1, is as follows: DAGVTQSPTHLIKTRGQQVTLRCSPKSGHDTVSWYQQALGQGPQFIFQYYEEEERQRGNFPDRFSGHQFPNYSSELNVNALLLGDSALYLCASSWSQGWTEAFFGQGTRLTVV.

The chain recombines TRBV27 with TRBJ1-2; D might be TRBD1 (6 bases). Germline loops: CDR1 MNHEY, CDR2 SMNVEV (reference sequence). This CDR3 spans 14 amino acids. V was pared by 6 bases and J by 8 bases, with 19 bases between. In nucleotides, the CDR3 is TGTGCCAGCAGCCACCGGGCAGGGGAGGAAGGCTACACCTTC. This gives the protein CASSHRAGEEGYTF.

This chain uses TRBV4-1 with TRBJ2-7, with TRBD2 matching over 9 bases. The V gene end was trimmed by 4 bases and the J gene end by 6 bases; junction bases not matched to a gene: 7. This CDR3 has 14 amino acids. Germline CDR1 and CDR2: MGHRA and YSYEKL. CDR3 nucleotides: TGCGCCAGCAGCCGAGTAGCGGGAGACGGCGAGCAGTACTTC. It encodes CASSRVAGDGEQYF.

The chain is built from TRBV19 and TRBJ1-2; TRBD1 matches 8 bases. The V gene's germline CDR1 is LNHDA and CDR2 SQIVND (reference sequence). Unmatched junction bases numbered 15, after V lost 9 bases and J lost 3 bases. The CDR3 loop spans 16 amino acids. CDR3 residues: CASGNRDRWGDYGYTF. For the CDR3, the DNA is TGTGCCAGCGGAAACCGGGACAGGTGGGGGGACTATGGCTACACCTTC.

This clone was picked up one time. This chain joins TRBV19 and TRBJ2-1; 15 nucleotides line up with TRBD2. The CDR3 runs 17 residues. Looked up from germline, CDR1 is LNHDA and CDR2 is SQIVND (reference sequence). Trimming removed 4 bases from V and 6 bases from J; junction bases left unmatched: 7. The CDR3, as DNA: TGTGCCAGTAGTACCCTTCGGACTAGCGGGAGGGTCAATGAGCAGTTCTTC. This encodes CASSTLRTSGRVNEQFF.

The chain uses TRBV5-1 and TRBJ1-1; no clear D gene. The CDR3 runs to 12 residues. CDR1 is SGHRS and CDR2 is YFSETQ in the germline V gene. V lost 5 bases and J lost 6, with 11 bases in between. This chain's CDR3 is CASRMQEPEAFF. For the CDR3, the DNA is TGCGCCAGCAGGATGCAGGAGCCTGAAGCTTTCTTT.

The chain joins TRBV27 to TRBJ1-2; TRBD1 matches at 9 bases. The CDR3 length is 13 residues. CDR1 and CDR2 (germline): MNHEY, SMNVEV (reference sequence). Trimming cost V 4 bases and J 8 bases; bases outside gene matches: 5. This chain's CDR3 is CASSSGTGHGYTF. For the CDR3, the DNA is TGTGCCAGCAGTTCCGGGACAGGGCACGGCTACACCTTC.

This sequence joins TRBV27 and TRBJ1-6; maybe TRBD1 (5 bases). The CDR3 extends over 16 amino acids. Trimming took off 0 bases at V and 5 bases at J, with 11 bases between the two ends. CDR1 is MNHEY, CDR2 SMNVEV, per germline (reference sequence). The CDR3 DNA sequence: TGTGCCAGCAGTTTATCTGCCGGGACTAATAATTCACCCCTCCACTTT. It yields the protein CASSLSAGTNNSPLHF.